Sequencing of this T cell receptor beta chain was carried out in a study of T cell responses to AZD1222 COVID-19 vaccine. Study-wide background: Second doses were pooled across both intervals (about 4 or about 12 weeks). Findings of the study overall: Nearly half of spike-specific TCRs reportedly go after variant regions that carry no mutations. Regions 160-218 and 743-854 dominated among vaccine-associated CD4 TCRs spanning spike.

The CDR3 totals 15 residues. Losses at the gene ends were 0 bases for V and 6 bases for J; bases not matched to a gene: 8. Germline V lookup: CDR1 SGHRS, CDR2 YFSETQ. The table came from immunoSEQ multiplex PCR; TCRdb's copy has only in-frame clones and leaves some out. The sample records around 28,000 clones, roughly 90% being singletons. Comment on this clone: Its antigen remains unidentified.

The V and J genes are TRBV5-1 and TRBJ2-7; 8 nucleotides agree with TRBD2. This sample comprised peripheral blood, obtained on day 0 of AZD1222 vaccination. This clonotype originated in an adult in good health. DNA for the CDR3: TGCGCCAGCAGCTTGGGTAGCGGGGCACTCTTCGAGCAGTACTTC. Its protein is CASSLGSGALFEQYF.